This T cell receptor beta chain derives from a study of cytomegalovirus exposure and HLA in healthy donors. Study-wide results and caveats: Some V segments (TRBV6-2 and TRBV6-3 among them) were excluded as indistinguishable.

The PCR used 60 Vbeta and 13 Jbeta primers. Produced via immunoSEQ multiplex PCR; TCRdb's table is partial and in-frame only. The sample gives under 150,000 clones, roughly 83% of which show up once; 1.5% is in the top ten. The CDR3 spans 17 residues. Germline CDR1 and CDR2: LGHNA and YSLEER. J gave up 0 bases and V 0 bases, and 5 bases lay outside the gene matches. In this sample, this clone turned up once. What it recognizes is unknown. Material for sequencing was PBMCs. The chain joins TRBV4-3 to TRBJ2-7; 10 bases agree with TRBD2. The clonotype was recovered from a middle-aged man in good health and CMV-seronegative. As DNA, the CDR3 is TGCGCCAGCAGCCAAGATTTTGCTAGCGGGAGCTCCTACGAGCAGTACTTC. It encodes CASSQDFASGSSYEQYF.